Listed here are 27 T cell receptor beta chains from one sample, sequenced in a study of blood T cell repertoires in COVID-19. Clones were sequenced by immunoSEQ multiplex PCR, and TCRdb holds only the in-frame ones, with some missing. The sample has 150,000 or so clones, about 90% seen once; the top ten hold over 0.45%. The sequenced material came from peripheral blood. The origin of the receptors is a man aged 50 to 59 with acute or convalescent COVID-19.

This clone was detected only a few times. The chain is built from TRBV5-1 and TRBJ2-2; the D gene is possibly TRBD1 (6 bases). In germline, CDR1 is SGHRS, CDR2 YFSETQ. The CDR3 covers 14 residues. Between the trimmed V and J ends, which lost 2 bases and 6 bases, there was a span of 11 bases. The CDR3, as DNA: TGCGCCAGCAGCTTCTCAGGGGTACCCGGGGAGCTGTTTTTT. It translates to CASSFSGVPGELFF.

The genes are TRBV5-1 and TRBJ2-1; D is possibly TRBD2 (6 bases). The V end lost 5 bases, the J end lost 2 bases, and 14 bases lay between the germline ends. The CDR3 totals 15 residues. CDR1 is SGHRS and CDR2 is YFSETQ in the germline V gene. The CDR3 reads CASRTRGTAYNEQFF. DNA for the CDR3: TGCGCCAGCAGGACCCGGGGGACCGCCTACAATGAGCAGTTCTTC.

This clone was observed a single time. The rearrangement links TRBV28 to TRBJ1-4; the D is unclear. This CDR3 contains 15 residues. The germline V gene has CDR1 MDHEN and CDR2 SYDVKM. The V end was cut by 7 bases, the J end by 0 bases, with 12 bases between. The CDR3 is CASNLYRSTNEKLFF. In nucleotides, the CDR3 is TGTGCCAGCAACCTCTACAGATCAACTAATGAAAAACTGTTTTTT.

The chain uses TRBV7-9 and TRBJ2-5; 8 positions agree with TRBD2. This CDR3 has 16 amino acids. Per germline, CDR1 SEHNR and CDR2 FQNEAQ (reference sequence). Germline trimming cut 5 bases from V and 4 bases from J; bases unmatched to any gene: 12. The CDR3: CASSQWAGGHPETQYF. CDR3 in DNA: TGTGCCAGCAGCCAGTGGGCGGGAGGACACCCAGAGACCCAGTACTTC.

The CDR3 nucleotides read TGTGCCAGCAGCTCGGGACACGAAGGCTACGAGCAGTACTTC. It encodes CASSSGHEGYEQYF. This chain connects TRBV11-3 to TRBJ2-7, with D perhaps TRBD1 (6 bases). CDR3 size: 14 residues. Germline V CDR1 and CDR2: SGHNT, YENEEA. V dropped 4 bases and J dropped 3 bases, with 13 bases sitting between them.

The chain employs TRBV18 and TRBJ2-2; tentatively, D is TRBD1 (6 bases). The CDR3 is 16 amino acids. Per the germline V gene, CDR1 is KGHSH and CDR2 is LQKENI. Trimming removed 1 base from V and 4 bases from J, with 13 bases in between. The chain's CDR3 is CASSPRTDRSTGELFF. The CDR3 region has the DNA TGTGCCAGCTCACCACGGACAGACAGGAGCACCGGGGAGCTGTTTTTT. Full variable domain (remainder filled in from reference TRBV18 and TRBJ2-2): NAGVMQNPRHLVRRRGQEARLRCSPMKGHSHVYWYRQLPEEGLKFMVYLQKENIIDESGMPKERFSAEFPKEGPSILRIQQVVRGDSAAYFCASSPRTDRSTGELFFGEGSRLTVL.

This clone was counted only a few times. The rearrangement links TRBV28 to TRBJ1-2; D is unclear. The V end lost 6 bases, the J end lost 5 bases, and 13 bases lay between the germline ends. The germline gives CDR1 MDHEN, CDR2 SYDVKM. This CDR3 is built from 13 residues. CDR3 nucleotides: TGTGCCAGCAGCCTAGGAAAGGTTTATGGCTACACCTTC. This sequence encodes CASSLGKVYGYTF.

This rearrangement joins TRBV6-2 or TRBV6-3 to TRBJ2-2, with 7 bases identical to TRBD1. Trimming cost V 6 bases and J 6 bases; bases outside gene matches: 10. The CDR3 is 15 residues long. CDR1 and CDR2 (germline): MNHEY, SVGEGT. Written as DNA, the CDR3 is TGTGCCAGCAGACCTAGACAGGGAGCCGCCGGGGAGCTGTTTTTT. It codes for CASRPRQGAAGELFF.

This clone was recorded only once. J is TRBJ2-3 and V is TRBV28; D is unclear. CDR3 length: 15 residues. V was trimmed by 1 base and J by 5 bases, leaving 13 bases between them. Germline V lookup: CDR1 MDHEN, CDR2 SYDVKM. CDR3 amino acids: CASSLSPKAKDTQYF. In DNA form, the CDR3 reads TGTGCCAGCAGTTTATCACCCAAAGCGAAAGATACGCAGTATTTT.

V is TRBV7-8 and J is TRBJ1-5; tentatively, D is TRBD1 (5 bases). CDR3 length: 16 amino acids. V was trimmed by 1 base and J by 9 bases, leaving 19 bases between them. Germline CDR1 reads SGHVS; CDR2 reads FQNEAQ. In DNA, the CDR3 is TGTGCCAGCAGCTTAGGTAGCAGGGAAAGGTACTGGCCCCAGCATTTT. This encodes CASSLGSRERYWPQHF.

The chain uses TRBV19 and TRBJ2-2; a possible D gene is TRBD1 (6 bases). V lost 10 bases and J lost 5, with 17 bases in between. CDR3 length: 14 residues. CDR1 LNHDA and CDR2 SQIVND come from the germline V gene (reference sequence). This chain's CDR3 is CAIRDAGETGELFF. CDR3 nucleotides: TGTGCCATTCGGGATGCAGGGGAAACCGGGGAGCTGTTTTTT.

The chain employs TRBV15 and TRBJ1-2, with 8 positions matching TRBD1. The CDR3 contains 17 residues. The junction had 9 bases not matched to a gene; V was cut back by 0 bases and J by 3 bases. CDR1 LNHNV and CDR2 YYDKDF come from the germline V gene (reference sequence). CDR3 bases: TGTGCCACCAGCAGAGATACCCCCCCGACAGGGGACTATGGCTACACCTTC. Its translation is CATSRDTPPTGDYGYTF.

This chain uses TRBV7-2 with TRBJ2-5; TRBD2 aligns across 12 bases. Germline-derived CDR1 and CDR2 are SGHTA and FQGNSA. V lost 8 bases, J lost 5 bases, and 6 bases stayed unmatched. This CDR3 contains 14 residues. CDR3 sequence: CASWTSGAEETQYF. The CDR3 nucleotides are TGTGCCAGCTGGACTAGCGGGGCTGAGGAGACCCAGTACTTC.

The chain uses TRBV7-9 and TRBJ1-2; no clear D gene. Deletions cut 6 bases from V and 4 bases from J, with 15 bases between. This CDR3 is 14 amino acids long. Germline CDR1 is SEHNR and CDR2 is FQNEAQ (reference sequence). CDR3 DNA: TGTGCCAGCAGAAGCACCTCCCCCCTCTATGGCTACACCTTC. Translated: CASRSTSPLYGYTF.

CDR3 amino acids: CASSVGGGNQPQHF. CDR3 coding DNA: TGTGCCAGCAGTGTGGGTGGGGGGAATCAGCCCCAGCATTTT. The V gene is TRBV28, the J gene TRBJ1-5; a weak D match, TRBD1 (5 bases). There are 14 residues in the CDR3. V lost 5 bases and J 4 bases, leaving 12 bases between the germline ends. Germline CDR1 and CDR2: MDHEN and SYDVKM.

This chain uses TRBV7-3 with TRBJ2-3; 9 bases align to TRBD2. Germline CDR1 and CDR2: SGHTA and FQGTGA. The J segment lost 7 bases and the V segment lost 5 bases, leaving 10 bases of the junction unmatched. The CDR3 contains 15 residues. Written as DNA, the CDR3 is TGTGCCAGCAGCCCCGTGGCTAGCGGGACGAATACGCAGTATTTT. The encoded protein is CASSPVASGTNTQYF. The full variable domain, with the rest looked up from reference TRBV7-3 and TRBJ2-3, is GAGVSQTPSNKVTEKGKYVELRCDPISGHTALYWYRQSLGQGPEFLIYFQGTGAADDSGLPNDRFFAVRPEGSVSTLKIQRTERGDSAVYLCASSPVASGTNTQYFGPGTRLTVL.

As concerns this clone: Other DNA variants within this sample encode the same CDR3. The chain employs TRBV7-2 and TRBJ2-2, with 8 nucleotides matching TRBD2. Germline assignment: CDR1 SGHTA and CDR2 FQGNSA. The CDR3 runs to 15 residues. With V trimmed by 2 bases and J by 5 bases, 4 bases remained unmatched. CDR3 amino acids: CASSLKTGGTGELFF. DNA of the CDR3: TGTGCCAGCAGCTTAAAAACGGGAGGGACCGGGGAGCTGTTTTTT.

CDR3 in DNA: TGTGCCAGCAGCGGACAGGGTGCTCAAGAGACCCAGTACTTC. It specifies CASSGQGAQETQYF. V and J are TRBV11-2 and TRBJ2-5; TRBD1 aligns across 8 bases. Germline trimming cut 5 bases from V and 2 bases from J; bases unmatched to any gene: 4. The germline gives CDR1 SGHAT, CDR2 FQNNGV. This CDR3 is 14 amino acids long.

The chain couples TRBV19 to TRBJ1-5; 9 positions agree with TRBD1. Looked up from germline, CDR1 is LNHDA and CDR2 is SQIVND (reference sequence). Trimming took 8 bases from V and 0 from J; bases not matched to a gene: 5. The CDR3 is 15 amino acids. The CDR3 loop reads CASRTGAYSNQPQHF. CDR3 DNA: TGTGCCAGTCGGACAGGGGCTTATAGCAATCAGCCCCAGCATTTT.

CDR3 bases: TGTGCCAGCAGCTTAGGGACAGGGGGCGTGAGGCGAAATTCACCCCTCCACTTT. Residues: CASSLGTGGVRRNSPLHF. J is TRBJ1-6 and V is TRBV13, with 10 bases that match TRBD1. The CDR3 covers 18 residues. Germline CDR1 reads PRHDT; CDR2 reads FYEKMQ (reference sequence). Trimming at V came to 0 bases and at J to 7 bases, leaving 9 bases not matched to a gene. Variable domain in full (rest from reference TRBV13 and TRBJ1-6): AAGVIQSPRHLIKEKRETATLKCYPIPRHDTVYWYQQGPGQDPQFLISFYEKMQSDKGSIPDRFSAQQFSDYHSELNMSSLELGDSALYFCASSLGTGGVRRNSPLHFGNGTRLTVT.

The count of this clone is one. J is TRBJ1-1 and V is TRBV7-9; D is ambiguous. Germline loops: CDR1 SEHNR, CDR2 FQNEAQ (reference sequence). The CDR3 spans 14 residues. V was clipped by 0 bases and J by 8 bases, with 13 bases between them. CDR3 DNA: TGTGCCAGCAGCTTAGCGTTAGGTGCGGGCGAAGCTTTCTTT. Translated: CASSLALGAGEAFF.

The chain carries TRBV27 and TRBJ2-3, with D perhaps TRBD2 (6 bases). CDR3 size: 13 residues. V lost 6 bases to trimming and J lost 2 bases, with 9 bases between them. The germline V gene has CDR1 MNHEY and CDR2 SMNVEV (reference sequence). The CDR3 protein is CASRTGDTDTQYF. The CDR3, as DNA: TGTGCCAGCAGGACGGGGGACACAGATACGCAGTATTTT.

The rearrangement joins TRBV24-1 to TRBJ2-5, with 9 bases matching TRBD1. The V gene end was trimmed by 6 bases and the J gene end by 3 bases; junction bases not matched to a gene: 10. The germline V gene has CDR1 KGHDR and CDR2 SFDVKD. CDR3 size: 16 residues. The CDR3, as DNA: TGTGCCACCAGTAGATCCGGGACAGGGCTCGAAGAGACCCAGTACTTC. It is translated as CATSRSGTGLEETQYF.

This chain connects TRBV18 to TRBJ2-5; a possible D gene is TRBD2 (5 bases). CDR1 is KGHSH and CDR2 is LQKENI in the germline V gene. V gave up 0 bases and J gave up 1 base, with 6 bases separating them. This CDR3 has 14 amino acids. This CDR3 is CASSPPEGQETQYF. The CDR3 region has the DNA TGTGCCAGCTCACCACCCGAGGGCCAAGAGACCCAGTACTTC.

The chain links TRBV4-1 to TRBJ2-5; tentatively, D is TRBD2 (5 bases). Germline-derived CDR1 and CDR2 are MGHRA and YSYEKL. Trimming cost V 6 bases and J 0 bases, with 20 bases left between them. The CDR3 covers 17 residues. The CDR3 loop reads CASRQSGGFFYQETQYF. CDR3 coding DNA: TGCGCCAGCAGGCAGTCTGGCGGGTTTTTCTACCAAGAGACCCAGTACTTC.

The rearrangement joins TRBV6-6 to TRBJ1-5; 7 bases are shared with TRBD1. Per the germline V gene, CDR1 is MNHNY and CDR2 is SVGAGI (reference sequence). The length of the CDR3 is 16 residues. The V segment lost 5 bases and the J segment 0 bases; nucleotides outside the gene matches: 7. CDR3 amino acids: CASSRTGQYSNQPQHF. The CDR3 region has the DNA TGTGCCAGCAGTCGGACAGGACAGTATAGCAATCAGCCCCAGCATTTT.

The chain carries TRBV5-8 and TRBJ1-4; maybe TRBD1 (5 bases). The CDR3 runs 13 residues. Trimming stripped 6 bases from V and 5 bases from J, with 11 bases between. Germline V gene sequence: CDR1 SGHTS, CDR2 YDEGEE. CDR3 loop: CASTLRENEKLFF. CDR3 coding DNA: TGTGCCAGCACTCTCAGGGAAAATGAAAAACTGTTTTTT.